A single sample gave rise to the 27 T cell receptor beta chains below, sequenced in a study of blood T cells in healthy people across ages. Next came a second PCR, run for roughly 6 to 11 cycles, which used a sample-barcoded 5' primer along with a J-beta primer mix. MiXCR was run by TCRdb on the 5' RACE reads, yielding one entry per CDR3 protein. The sample holds about 680,000 distinct CDR3 sequences, around 49% seen once. Sequencing was carried out using blood. These receptor sequences come from a woman aged 60 to 75 in good health.

This chain uses TRBV5-1 with TRBJ1-2; tentatively, D is TRBD1 (6 bases). Germline CDR1 is SGHRS and CDR2 is YFSETQ. V dropped 4 bases and J dropped 4 bases, with 20 bases sitting between them. CDR3 length: 16 amino acids. CDR3 amino acids: CASSPGGALNVYGYTF. For the CDR3, the DNA is TGCGCCAGCAGCCCCGGGGGGGCATTAAATGTCTATGGCTACACCTTC.

The V and J genes are TRBV5-1 and TRBJ2-2, with 12 bases lining up with TRBD2. After removal of 0 bases from V and 5 bases from J, the junction contained 2 bases not matched to a gene. Germline-derived CDR1 and CDR2 are SGHRS and YFSETQ. The CDR3 runs 16 residues. DNA of the CDR3: TGCGCCAGCAGCTTGGGACTAGCGGGAGTGACCGGGGAGCTGTTTTTT. Translated, it gives CASSLGLAGVTGELFF.

The CDR3 loop reads CATTTGGYNEQFF. The CDR3 DNA reads TGTGCCACCACCACCGGGGGCTACAATGAGCAGTTCTTC. The chain carries TRBV24-1 and TRBJ2-1, with D perhaps matching TRBD2 (6 bases). The CDR3 sequence is 13 residues long. The V and J ends lost 8 bases and 3 bases respectively, with 10 bases between them. In germline, CDR1 is KGHDR, CDR2 SFDVKD.

The chain uses TRBV6-2 or TRBV6-3 and TRBJ2-5, with D possibly being TRBD2 (6 bases). The CDR3 totals 15 residues. The germline V gene encodes CDR1 MNHEY and CDR2 SVGEGT. Trimming cost V 5 bases and J 3 bases, with 16 bases left between them. CDR3 in amino acids: CASSTPLAFEETQYF. CDR3 nucleotide sequence: TGTGCCAGCAGTACTCCACTAGCATTCGAAGAGACCCAGTACTTC.

By sample fraction, this clonotype is medium-sized. The rearrangement links TRBV7-9 to TRBJ2-2, with D perhaps matching TRBD1 (5 bases). Germline-derived CDR1 and CDR2 are SEHNR and FQNEAQ (reference sequence). The CDR3 consists of 15 residues. Trimming pared 5 bases from V and 1 base from J, leaving 11 bases between. The DNA for the CDR3 is TGTGCCAGCAGCCCAGGGTCAGGGAACACCGGGGAGCTGTTTTTT. Translating it yields CASSPGSGNTGELFF.

This clonotype was seen ten or more times. V is TRBV20-1 and J is TRBJ2-7; 9 bases are a match to TRBD1. The CDR3 totals 14 residues. Trimming at V came to 6 bases and at J to 5 bases, leaving 11 bases not matched to a gene. Germline assignment: CDR1 DFQATT and CDR2 SNEGSKA (reference sequence). In nucleotides, the CDR3 is TGCAGTGCCGGGGGAGGGACAGGGAGGAACGAGCAGTACTTC. Translation gives CSAGGGTGRNEQYF.

This chain links TRBV20-1 with TRBJ2-1; tentative D call: TRBD2 (5 bases). This CDR3 spans 13 amino acids. Trimming stripped 4 bases from V and 9 bases from J, with 16 bases between. In germline, CDR1 is DFQATT, CDR2 SNEGSKA (reference sequence). The CDR3 nucleotides are TGCAGTGCTAAGCCGATAGGGAGTGCTGAGCAGTTCTTC. This translates into CSAKPIGSAEQFF.

This clonotype came up once. The chain uses TRBV28 and TRBJ2-3, with D possibly matching TRBD2 (6 bases). Germline loops: CDR1 MDHEN, CDR2 SYDVKM. The CDR3 covers 13 residues. V lost 4 bases to trimming and J lost 5 bases, with 10 bases between them. CDR3 nucleotide sequence: TGTGCCAGCAGTTCGCTAGCGCTAGATACGCAGTATTTT. Its protein product is CASSSLALDTQYF.

This chain uses TRBV5-1 with TRBJ2-7, with 7 bases that match TRBD2. V trimming: 5 bases; J trimming: 5 bases; junction bases outside the gene matches: 10. This CDR3 is 14 amino acids long. Germline V gene lookup returns CDR1 SGHRS and CDR2 YFSETQ. CDR3 sequence: CASSPRTSIDEQYF. The DNA for the CDR3 is TGCGCCAGCAGTCCACGGACTAGTATCGACGAGCAGTACTTC.

The count of this clonotype is one. The chain uses TRBV6-6 and TRBJ2-7, with TRBD2 as a possible D gene (7 bases). The V end lost 8 bases, the J end lost 0 bases, and 17 bases lay between the germline ends. This CDR3 has 15 amino acids. Germline V gives CDR1 MNHNY, CDR2 SVGAGI (reference sequence). CDR3: CASRGGGAVSYEQYF. CDR3 DNA sequence: TGTGCCAGCCGGGGAGGGGGAGCGGTCTCCTACGAGCAGTACTTC.

This chain links TRBV28 with TRBJ2-3, with D possibly being TRBD2 (7 bases). V was cut by 2 bases and J by 4 bases, with 13 bases left in between. The germline V gene encodes CDR1 MDHEN and CDR2 SYDVKM. The CDR3 has 15 amino acids. CDR3 coding DNA: TGTGCCAGCAGTTTACCCAAGGGGGGGGCAGATACGCAGTATTTT. Protein product: CASSLPKGGADTQYF.

The chain has TRBV20-1 and TRBJ2-5; D unclear. The CDR3 has 10 amino acids. Germline V lookup: CDR1 DFQATT, CDR2 SNEGSKA (reference sequence). Trimming pared 3 bases from V and 3 bases from J, leaving 2 bases between. CDR3 amino acids: CSARKETQYF. The DNA of the CDR3 is TGCAGTGCTAGGAAAGAGACCCAGTACTTC.

This clonotype was observed a few times. The CDR3 loop is CSAHGLAAAYEQYF. DNA of the CDR3: TGCAGTGCTCACGGACTAGCGGCCGCCTACGAGCAGTACTTC. This sequence joins TRBV20-1 and TRBJ2-7; 10 bases are shared with TRBD2. CDR1 and CDR2 (germline): DFQATT, SNEGSKA (reference sequence). This CDR3 spans 14 amino acids. Trimming took 5 bases from V and 2 from J; bases not matched to a gene: 6.

Only a few counts were recorded for this clonotype. V is TRBV29-1 and J is TRBJ2-5; a possible D gene is TRBD2 (5 bases). Germline V gene data show CDR1 as SQVTM and CDR2 as ANQGSEA. This CDR3 has 12 amino acids. The ends were cut back, 4 bases at V and 4 bases at J, with 10 bases in the middle. CDR3 DNA: TGCAGCGTTGCAGAGGGTGTAGAGACCCAGTACTTC. Its translation: CSVAEGVETQYF.

A single count supports this clonotype. The chain employs TRBV15 and TRBJ1-1; no reliable D call. Germline V gene data show CDR1 as LNHNV and CDR2 as YYDKDF (reference sequence). V was shortened by 1 base and J by 8 bases, with 17 bases between the two germline ends. This CDR3 has 15 residues. CDR3 in amino acids: CATSRVNFFSLEAFF. DNA of the CDR3: TGTGCCACCAGCAGAGTTAACTTTTTCTCCCTCGAAGCTTTCTTT.

The J gene is TRBJ2-5, the V gene TRBV9; D is ambiguous. V lost 3 bases and J lost 2, with 8 bases in between. In germline, CDR1 is SGDLS, CDR2 YYNGEE. This CDR3 contains 13 residues. CDR3 residues: CASSEQVQETQYF. The CDR3 bases are TGTGCCAGCAGCGAGCAGGTACAAGAGACCCAGTACTTC.

Only a few counts were recorded for this clonotype. V is TRBV7-3 and J is TRBJ2-3, with D perhaps matching TRBD2 (5 bases). V lost 5 bases and J lost 0, with 12 bases in between. The CDR3 runs 15 residues. The germline V gene has CDR1 SGHTA and CDR2 FQGTGA. Here the CDR3 reads CASSPDGLSTDTQYF. The CDR3, as DNA: TGTGCCAGCAGCCCCGACGGACTTAGCACAGATACGCAGTATTTT.

J is TRBJ2-1 and V is TRBV29-1; TRBD2 agrees at 10 bases. With 6 bases clipped from V and 0 bases from J, the junction kept 11 bases outside the gene matches. The CDR3 length is 17 residues. In germline, CDR1 is SQVTM, CDR2 ANQGSEA. The CDR3 is CSVGGGASGSSYNEQFF. The DNA for the CDR3 is TGCAGCGTGGGCGGGGGGGCTAGCGGGAGCTCCTACAATGAGCAGTTCTTC.

The rearrangement joins TRBV6-6 to TRBJ1-1, with a possible D match to TRBD1 (6 bases). There are 14 residues in the CDR3. V was pared by 7 bases and J by 4 bases, with 16 bases between. The germline CDR1 and CDR2 sequences are MNHNY and SVGAGI (reference sequence). As DNA, the CDR3 is TGTGCCAGCACCTACCAACAGGGTTCCACTGAAGCTTTCTTT. Protein: CASTYQQGSTEAFF.

The chain couples TRBV12-3 or TRBV12-4 to TRBJ1-5; 8 bases line up with TRBD1. Trimming cost V 8 bases and J 3 bases; bases outside gene matches: 6. CDR3 length: 14 amino acids. CDR3 nucleotide sequence: TGTGCCAGCCACAGGACAGGGACCAATCAGCCCCAGCATTTT. Translating it yields CASHRTGTNQPQHF.

Concerning this clonotype: One end of the junction does not line up with germline, which may come from a read error. V gene TRBV20-1 combines with J gene TRBJ2-7, with a weak D call TRBD2 (5 bases). This CDR3 is 13 amino acids long. Per germline, CDR1 DFQATT and CDR2 SNEGSKA (reference sequence). The CDR3: CSAGDWTSYEQYF. The CDR3 DNA reads as TGCAGTGCTGGAGACTGGACTTCCTACGAGCAGTACTTC.

A remark on this clonotype: A clone one base away is much larger, so this may be a read error. V usage is TRBV29-1 and J usage is TRBJ2-1; no firm D call. This CDR3 comprises 12 residues. Germline V CDR1 and CDR2: SQVTM, ANQGSEA. V gave up 4 bases and J gave up 10 bases, with 14 bases separating them. CDR3: CSVVGRYYEQFF. The CDR3 DNA follows: TGCAGCGTTGTAGGCCGTTACTACGAGCAGTTCTTC.

The chain uses TRBV28 and TRBJ2-5, with unresolved D. Germline-derived CDR1 and CDR2 are MDHEN and SYDVKM. Trimming removed 6 bases from V and 1 base from J, with 9 bases in between. This CDR3 is 13 amino acids long. CDR3 protein: CASSPWVQETQYF. Written as DNA, the CDR3 is TGTGCCAGCAGCCCGTGGGTCCAAGAGACCCAGTACTTC.

The J gene is TRBJ2-1, the V gene TRBV11-2, with D hard to call. The CDR3 totals 15 residues. Trimming removed 2 bases at V and 3 bases at J, with 11 bases between. Germline V gene data show CDR1 as SGHAT and CDR2 as FQNNGV. The CDR3 protein is CASSLWAGYYNEQFF. CDR3 DNA: TGTGCCAGCAGCTTATGGGCAGGATACTACAATGAGCAGTTCTTC.

In this sample, this clonotype turned up a few times. The chain has TRBV20-1 and TRBJ2-1; D is undetermined. The CDR3 is 12 residues long. V was clipped by 1 base and J by 2 bases, with 3 bases between them. Germline V gene sequence: CDR1 DFQATT, CDR2 SNEGSKA (reference sequence). CDR3 residues: CSARATYNEQFF. The CDR3 DNA is TGCAGTGCTAGAGCGACCTACAATGAGCAGTTCTTC.

Concerning this clonotype itself: The germline gene is not matched at one end of the junction; a read error may be the cause. V is TRBV20-1 and J is TRBJ2-3; no clear D gene. Germline V gives CDR1 DFQATT, CDR2 SNEGSKA (reference sequence). The CDR3 is 11 residues long. Here the CDR3 reads CSAGSPDMQYF. CDR3 nucleotide sequence: TGCAGTGCGGGTAGCCCGGATATGCAGTATTTT.

This clonotype was detected only once. This rearrangement joins TRBV6-2 or TRBV6-3 to TRBJ2-1; a possible D gene is TRBD1 (6 bases). V was trimmed by 6 bases and J by 4 bases, leaving 16 bases between them. The germline V gene has CDR1 MNHEY and CDR2 SVGEGT. CDR3 size: 15 residues. Written as DNA, the CDR3 is TGTGCCAGCAGAATCCGGGACACACCTTACAATGAGCAGTTCTTC. It yields the protein CASRIRDTPYNEQFF.